The clone carrying this TCR beta chain has ten or more counts. Its target is not known. This sample is drawn from a study of metastatic and nonmetastatic thyroid tumors. Study information: From malignant and benign thyroid patients, repertoires in blood and in tumor or nodule tissue were compared.

TCRdb redid the clone calls on the PCR reads using MiXCR. The sample has roughly 75,000 clones; around an eighth are singletons. Findings and caveats of the study: It was reported that TCR beta diversity was significantly higher in malignant thyroid tumors than benign nodules, in blood and tumor.

The CDR3 covers 15 residues. V shed 10 bases and J shed 11 bases, with 28 bases lying between them. The germline V gene encodes CDR1 MNHEY and CDR2 SMNVEV (reference sequence). Patients underwent thyroid surgery, and none had received any treatment before it. This clonotype originated in a female donor with papillary thyroid cancer or a benign thyroid nodule (not recorded which). Some clones in this sample may be carry-over from other donors' samples. The sequencing input was tumor tissue. The rearrangement joins TRBV27 to TRBJ2-3; the D is unclear. The CDR3 coding sequence is TGTGCCACCTCCGCCTGGGAAGCAGCCCCGGATGGGCAGTATTTT. Residues: CATSAWEAAPDGQYF.